This is a list of T cell receptor beta chains from one sample in a study of T-cell memory formation after mild COVID-19. TCRdb processed the 5' RACE reads anew with MiXCR; each CDR3 protein has one entry. The sample has just under 550,000 distinct CDR3 sequences, roughly 22% seen once. Material: PBMCs or a T cell subset sorted from them (not recorded which). The source of these receptors is an adult woman who had mild COVID-19 (a few samples of this study predate the infection). Cell type and time point are not known. The CDR3 runs from the conserved cysteine through the conserved F or W. The order of the fields is D gene, clone size, J gene, CDR3 length, V gene, CDR3 DNA, CDR3 protein. A D gene is named only where the DNA matches it firmly. For some rows the clone size is stated as once, few or many, or as a class when expanded; others skip it.

>TRBD2|few|TRBJ2-3|16|TRBV7-3
TGTGCCAGCAGCTTAACTAGCGGGGGCGGCACAGATACGCAGTATTTT
CASSLTSGGGTDTQYF
>-|few|TRBJ2-3|16|TRBV7-2
TGTGCCAGCAGCTTAAATTTTTTTGCGACTACAGATACGCAGTATTTT
CASSLNFFATTDTQYF
>TRBD2|-|TRBJ2-1|16|TRBV24-1
TGTGCCACCAGTGACCTTAGCGGGAGGGCGTTCAATGAGCAGTTCTTC
CATSDLSGRAFNEQFF
>TRBD1|-|TRBJ1-5|15|TRBV28
TGTGCCAGCAGTACCCGGGACAGGGAACATCAGCCCCAGCATTTT
CASSTRDREHQPQHF
>TRBD1|few|TRBJ1-1|15|TRBV12-3/TRBV12-4
TGTGCCAGCAGCCCGGGACAGGGGTTTACTGCTGAAGCTTTCTTT
CASSPGQGFTAEAFF
>-|few|TRBJ2-3|14|TRBV3-1
TGTGCCAGCAGGCGACAGGTTAGCACAGATACGCAGTATTTT
CASRRQVSTDTQYF
>-|few|TRBJ1-1|15|TRBV14
TGTGCCAGCAGCCAAGTGGGAAGAGAGGACACTGAAGCTTTCTTT
CASSQVGREDTEAFF
>-|few|TRBJ1-2|12|TRBV29-1
TGCAGCGTTGAAGGAGAGAACTATGGCTACACCTTC
CSVEGENYGYTF
>-|-|TRBJ2-3|14|TRBV10-3
TGTGCCGTCGCCCGGTCCTTGAGCACAGATACGCAGTATTTT
CAVARSLSTDTQYF
>TRBD2|many|TRBJ2-1|15|TRBV7-9
TGTGCCAGCAGCCCCCCGGGACTAGCGGGAGACGAGCAGTTCTTC
CASSPPGLAGDEQFF
>-|-|TRBJ2-1|11|TRBV12-3/TRBV12-4
TGTGCCAGCACCGAGGCGGGTGAGCAGTTCTTC
CASTEAGEQFF
>-|-|TRBJ2-2|16|TRBV5-1
TGCGCCAGCAGCTTGGCCGGGGTAGTCACGGCCGGGGAGCTGTTTTTT
CASSLAGVVTAGELFF
>-|many|TRBJ1-2|13|TRBV6-5
TGTGCCAGCAGTCCGGACAGCATTTATGGCTACACCTTC
CASSPDSIYGYTF
>TRBD2|few|TRBJ2-1|15|TRBV24-1
TGTGCCACCAGTGATGGTAGCGGGGGTCGAGGGGAGCAGTTCTTC
CATSDGSGGRGEQFF
>TRBD2|many|TRBJ2-1|17|TRBV4-2
TGTGCCAGCAGCCAAGATCCCTTCGGGGGGGCCTACAATGAGCAGTTCTTC
CASSQDPFGGAYNEQFF
>-|-|TRBJ1-2|15|TRBV11-3
TGTGCCAGCAGCTTAGCGATGTCGGGGAACTATGGCTACACCTTC
CASSLAMSGNYGYTF
>-|few|TRBJ2-7|14|TRBV2
TGTGCCAGCAGGACCGGGTCCATCAACTACGAGCAGTACTTC
CASRTGSINYEQYF
>-|few|TRBJ2-7|14|TRBV10-3
TGTGCCATCAGTGAGTCGATGCAGGACTACGAGCAGTACTTC
CAISESMQDYEQYF
>-|-|TRBJ2-1|13|TRBV15
TGTGCCACCAGCAGGGAACTAGTCAATGAGCAGTTCTTC
CATSRELVNEQFF
>-|-|TRBJ2-3|14|TRBV7-8
TGTGCCAGCAGCTTCTTAGAGAGCACAGATACGCAGTATTTT
CASSFLESTDTQYF
>-|few|TRBJ1-2|14|TRBV5-1
TGCGCCAGCAGTTCCCGGGGAGCCAACTATGGCTACACCTTC
CASSSRGANYGYTF
>-|many|TRBJ1-1|14|TRBV12-3/TRBV12-4
TGTGCCAGCAGTTGGGGCATTAGGGGTACTGAAGCTTTCTTT
CASSWGIRGTEAFF
>-|-|TRBJ1-5|15|TRBV5-1
TGCGCCAGCAGCTTGGGATCCAGTGGGGATCAGCCCCAGCATTTT
CASSLGSSGDQPQHF
>-|few|TRBJ2-7|14|TRBV21-1
TGTGCCAGCCCCACCGACAGATCTCTTGGTGGGCAGTACTTC
CASPTDRSLGGQYF
>TRBD1|-|TRBJ1-2|20|TRBV3-1
TGTGCCAGCAGCCAAGATATGTATGGGACAGGGGGCAGATCGTCCTATGGCTACACCTTC
CASSQDMYGTGGRSSYGYTF
>TRBD2|-|TRBJ2-7|13|TRBV7-3
TGTGCCAGCAGCCCGGAGCGGGGTAGGCAGCAGTACTTC
CASSPERGRQQYF
>-|few|TRBJ1-1|13|TRBV20-1
TGCAGTGCTAGAGCCCTTTCGGACACTGAAGCTTTCTTT
CSARALSDTEAFF
>-|-|TRBJ2-3|13|TRBV15
TGTGCCACCAGCAGAGTCGGTAGAAATACGCAGTATTTT
CATSRVGRNTQYF
>-|-|TRBJ2-1|12|TRBV20-1
TGCAGTGCTGGCAGAACTAAGTATGAGCAGTTCTTC
CSAGRTKYEQFF
>TRBD2|-|TRBJ2-7|16|TRBV5-1
TGCGCCAGCAGCTTGGGAGGCAGCGGGGGTGGCTACGAGCAGTACTTC
CASSLGGSGGGYEQYF
>-|many|TRBJ2-1|13|TRBV19
TGTGCCAGTAGTCTAGCGCCAGGCAATGAGCAGTTCTTC
CASSLAPGNEQFF
>-|few|TRBJ2-7|15|TRBV7-2
TGTGCCAGCAGCTCCCCGGGGCTGACGGGGTACGAGCAGTACTTC
CASSSPGLTGYEQYF
>-|few|TRBJ2-5|14|TRBV11-1
TGTGCCAGCAGCTCCCGGGGCCGAAAAGAGACCCAGTACTTC
CASSSRGRKETQYF
>TRBD2|-|TRBJ2-7|15|TRBV20-1
TGCAGTGCTAGACCTAGCGGGGGGCCACCCTACGAGCAGTACTTC
CSARPSGGPPYEQYF
>TRBD2|many|TRBJ2-7|13|TRBV7-9
TGTGCCAGCAGCTTCGCGGGAGCCTACGAGCAGTACTTC
CASSFAGAYEQYF